These 31 T cell receptor beta chains were all obtained from the same sample, sequenced in a study of CD8+ T cells in alopecia areata. Stated treatment: oral pan-JAK inhibitor, 5-10 mg twice daily. RNA extraction was followed by reverse transcription into cDNA, which acted as the sequencing template. Sequencing was performed with immunoSEQ multiplex PCR; in TCRdb, only in-frame clones are kept and a portion is missing. Among 150,000 or so clones listed, around 86% were seen once. Sequenced material: CD8+ T cells sorted from blood, taken at week 4, from a patient treated with tofacitinib. All receptors come from a human donor with alopecia areata.

The chain is built from TRBV5-1 and TRBJ2-5; possibly TRBD1 or TRBD2 for D (5 bases each). Gene TRBJ2-7 matches the end of the DNA better, so the J call may be wrong. The CDR3 is 14 residues long. Germline V gene data show CDR1 as SGHRS and CDR2 as YFSETQ. The CDR3, as DNA: TGCGCCAGCAGCTTTCGGGACCGCCCCTACGAGCAGTACTTC. Encoded protein: CASSFRDRPYEQYF.

The rearrangement joins TRBV5-5 to TRBJ1-1; D is unclear. Trimming took off 0 bases at V and 6 bases at J, with 6 bases between the two ends. Germline CDR1 reads SGHKS; CDR2 reads YYEKEE (reference sequence). This CDR3 comprises 12 residues. Written as DNA, the CDR3 is TGTGCCAGCAGCTTGGCGCACCCTGAAGCTTTCTTT. Protein sequence: CASSLAHPEAFF.

The gene calls are TRBV7-9 and TRBJ2-7, with 7 bases aligning to TRBD1. CDR1 is SEHNR, CDR2 FQNEAQ, per germline (reference sequence). J gave up 4 bases and V 1 base, and 13 bases lay outside the gene matches. The CDR3 extends over 17 amino acids. The CDR3 sequence is CASSLDTGQRTLYEQYF. CDR3 DNA sequence: TGTGCCAGCAGCTTAGATACGGGACAGCGAACCCTGTACGAGCAGTACTTC.

The chain links TRBV9 to TRBJ2-3, with 7 bases that match TRBD2. The CDR3 length is 15 residues. CDR1 SGDLS and CDR2 YYNGEE come from the germline V gene. V was pared by 4 bases and J by 11 bases, with 16 bases of the junction left unmatched. This CDR3 reads CASSLSSAGGSKQYF. CDR3 nucleotides: TGTGCCAGCAGCTTGTCTTCGGCTGGCGGGAGTAAGCAGTATTTT.

The chain links TRBV5-1 to TRBJ2-3; D may be TRBD2 (5 bases). Germline V gives CDR1 SGHRS, CDR2 YFSETQ. Trimming removed 4 bases from V and 6 bases from J, with 21 bases in between. The CDR3 totals 16 residues. CDR3 sequence reads: CASSRPVEGPQDTQYF. Here the CDR3 DNA reads TGCGCCAGCAGCCGACCCGTTGAGGGCCCCCAGGATACGCAGTATTTT.

The chain uses TRBV9 and TRBJ2-7; 7 nucleotides line up with TRBD1. The CDR3 runs to 14 residues. V trimming: 4 bases; J trimming: 8 bases; junction bases outside the gene matches: 12. Looked up from germline, CDR1 is SGDLS and CDR2 is YYNGEE. CDR3 DNA: TGTGCCAGCAGCCCCCGGGACAGTCAAGATAAGCAGTACTTC. It yields the protein CASSPRDSQDKQYF.

This clone was counted a few times. This chain joins TRBV5-6 and TRBJ2-1, with 7 bases lining up with TRBD1. Germline V gene data show CDR1 as SGHDT and CDR2 as YYEEEE. The CDR3 runs 14 residues. V lost 5 bases, J lost 1 base, and 3 bases stayed unmatched. The CDR3 reads CASRTTGSYNEQFF. The DNA for the CDR3 is TGTGCCAGCAGAACGACAGGGTCCTACAATGAGCAGTTCTTC.

The chain employs TRBV27 and TRBJ2-1, with D uncertain. Germline V gene lookup returns CDR1 MNHEY and CDR2 SMNVEV (reference sequence). Deletions cut 4 bases from V and 6 bases from J, with 10 bases between. The CDR3 is 13 residues long. The CDR3 region has the DNA TGTGCCAGCAGTTCTAACTATTTCAATGAGCAGTTCTTC. It specifies CASSSNYFNEQFF.

V is TRBV15 and J is TRBJ2-7; weak D call: TRBD2 (6 bases). The CDR3 runs 15 residues. Looked up from germline, CDR1 is LNHNV and CDR2 is YYDKDF (reference sequence). Trimming cost V 5 bases and J 0 bases, with 14 bases left between them. The CDR3 loop is CATSQDGGPSYEQYF. The CDR3 region has the DNA TGTGCCACCAGCCAGGACGGGGGTCCCTCCTACGAGCAGTACTTC.

The CDR3: CAWSVWGTRLEEQYF. In DNA form, the CDR3 reads TGTGCCTGGAGTGTATGGGGGACCCGCCTTGAGGAGCAGTACTTC. This chain uses TRBV30 with TRBJ2-7; either TRBD1 or TRBD2 may supply D (5 bases each). Trimming shortened V by 0 bases and J by 7 bases, and 19 bases separated the two germline ends. The CDR3 has 15 residues. Per germline, CDR1 GTSNPN and CDR2 SVGIG (reference sequence). The full variable domain, with the rest looked up from reference TRBV30 and TRBJ2-7, is SQTIHQWPATLVQPVGSPLSLECTVEGTSNPNLYWYRQAAGRGLQLLFYSVGIGQISSEVPQNLSASRPQDRQFILSSKKLLLSDSGFYLCAWSVWGTRLEEQYFGPGTRLTVT.

The chain has TRBV30 and TRBJ2-7, with D unclear. This CDR3 region has 17 residues. With 4 bases removed from V and 3 bases from J, the gap between germline ends came to 25 bases. Germline V gene sequence: CDR1 GTSNPN, CDR2 SVGIG (reference sequence). The CDR3 reads CAWTPDTAALYLYEQYF. The CDR3, as DNA: TGTGCCTGGACCCCAGATACGGCAGCCCTTTACCTCTACGAGCAGTACTTC.

V and J are TRBV15 and TRBJ2-1; 7 positions agree with TRBD2. CDR1 is LNHNV and CDR2 is YYDKDF in the germline V gene (reference sequence). This CDR3 region has 20 residues. V was clipped by 1 base and J by 0 bases; unmatched bases: 15. This CDR3 reads CATSRGEGSGLRSSYNEQFF. The CDR3 nucleotides are TGTGCCACCAGCAGAGGAGAGGGTAGCGGGCTCCGGAGCTCCTACAATGAGCAGTTCTTC.

The chain employs TRBV9 and TRBJ2-4, with a tentative D call TRBD1 (6 bases). Germline V lookup: CDR1 SGDLS, CDR2 YYNGEE. The CDR3 runs 14 residues. The V gene lost 3 bases and the J gene lost 0 bases, with 7 bases spanning the gap. The DNA for the CDR3 is TGTGCCAGCAGCGGGGGGCTAGCCAAAAACATTCAGTACTTC. Its protein is CASSGGLAKNIQYF.

This clone turned up a few times. The V call is TRBV7-6, the J call TRBJ2-7, with D hard to call. Trimming stripped 5 bases from V and 2 bases from J, with 10 bases between. The germline V gene has CDR1 SGHVS and CDR2 FNYEAQ. This CDR3 is built from 13 residues. The CDR3 nucleotides read TGTGCCAGCAGCCCGGTTGCCACCTACGAGCAGTACTTC. Protein sequence: CASSPVATYEQYF.

This chain links TRBV5-6 with TRBJ2-6, with 9 bases lining up with TRBD1. Germline V gene lookup returns CDR1 SGHDT and CDR2 YYEEEE. V was pared by 3 bases and J by 1 base, with 5 bases of the junction left unmatched. This CDR3 spans 17 amino acids. DNA of the CDR3: TGTGCCAGCAGCTGGGGACAGGGCCTGTCTGGGGCCAACGTCCTGACTTTC. Protein product: CASSWGQGLSGANVLTF.

This chain links TRBV9 with TRBJ1-4, with a weak D call TRBD1 (5 bases). The germline V gene has CDR1 SGDLS and CDR2 YYNGEE. This CDR3 has 14 amino acids. Between the trimmed V and J ends, which lost 5 bases and 4 bases, there was a span of 12 bases. Written as DNA, the CDR3 is TGTGCCAGCAGTCGGGGCGGTGATAATGAAAAACTGTTTTTT. Protein: CASSRGGDNEKLFF.

The chain links TRBV7-9 to TRBJ2-7, with a weak D call TRBD1 (6 bases). Between the trimmed V and J ends, which lost 4 bases and 3 bases, there was a span of 22 bases. CDR1 SEHNR and CDR2 FQNEAQ come from the germline V gene (reference sequence). CDR3 length: 17 residues. The CDR3 loop is CASSSSSGGLVNYEQYF. CDR3 DNA: TGTGCCAGCAGCTCAAGCTCTGGGGGCTTAGTAAACTACGAGCAGTACTTC.

This clone was detected only once. V is TRBV27 and J is TRBJ2-1; 9 bases agree with TRBD1. CDR3 length: 16 residues. The germline CDR1 and CDR2 sequences are MNHEY and SMNVEV (reference sequence). With 4 bases clipped from V and 5 bases from J, the junction kept 9 bases outside the gene matches. CDR3 region: CASSSRPGQGNNEQFF. Written as DNA, the CDR3 is TGTGCCAGCAGTTCCCGACCGGGACAGGGTAACAATGAGCAGTTCTTC.

The CDR3 DNA follows: TGTGCCAGCAGTCCTACTGGGGGCGCGGGCGCTTTCTTT. Protein: CASSPTGGAGAFF. This chain connects TRBV7-9 to TRBJ1-1, with a weak D call TRBD1 (6 bases). The germline V gene has CDR1 SEHNR and CDR2 FQNEAQ (reference sequence). V was shortened by 6 bases and J by 11 bases, with 19 bases between the two germline ends. The CDR3 covers 13 residues.

CDR3 bases: TGTGCCTGGAGTGTTTATCACCGGGGTGGCACTGAAGCTTTCTTT. It specifies CAWSVYHRGGTEAFF. The rearrangement uses TRBV30 and TRBJ1-1; unclear D gene. V dropped 0 bases and J dropped 4 bases, with 15 bases sitting between them. CDR1 and CDR2 from the germline V gene are GTSNPN and SVGIG (reference sequence). This CDR3 spans 15 amino acids.

This chain connects TRBV7-9 to TRBJ2-1, with 8 bases identical to TRBD2. Unmatched junction bases numbered 6, after V lost 4 bases and J lost 4 bases. There are 15 residues in the CDR3. Germline V gene lookup returns CDR1 SEHNR and CDR2 FQNEAQ (reference sequence). The CDR3: CASSSTSGLYNEQFF. The DNA of the CDR3 is TGTGCCAGCAGCTCCACTAGCGGACTTTACAATGAGCAGTTCTTC.

This clone was detected once. This chain links TRBV29-1 with TRBJ1-2, with no clear D. V was clipped by 3 bases and J by 0 bases, with 5 bases between them. Germline CDR1 is SQVTM and CDR2 is ANQGSEA. This CDR3 has 12 amino acids. As DNA, the CDR3 is TGCAGCGTTGAGGAAGCTAACTATGGCTACACCTTC. This gives the protein CSVEEANYGYTF.

This chain connects TRBV29-1 to TRBJ1-1; D ambiguous. Trimming cost V 3 bases and J 7 bases, with 6 bases left between them. The CDR3 loop spans 10 amino acids. Germline V gene sequence: CDR1 SQVTM, CDR2 ANQGSEA. CDR3: CSVDVNEAFF. In DNA form, the CDR3 reads TGCAGCGTTGACGTGAATGAAGCTTTCTTT. Using reference TRBV29-1 and TRBJ1-1 for the parts outside the CDR3, the full variable domain is SAVISQKPSRDICQRGTSLTIQCQVDSQVTMMFWYRQQPGQSLTLIATANQGSEATYESGFVIDKFPISRPNLTFSTLTVSNMSPEDSSIYLCSVDVNEAFFGQGTRLTVV.

This clone was detected once. This chain connects TRBV7-8 to TRBJ2-7; the match to TRBD2 covers 8 bases. CDR3 length equals 16 residues. Germline V gene data show CDR1 as SGHVS and CDR2 as FQNEAQ. The V segment lost 5 bases and the J segment 0 bases; nucleotides outside the gene matches: 9. In DNA, the CDR3 is TGTGCCAGCAGCCTATTAGTAGCGGGGCCCTCCTACGAGCAGTACTTC. Translated: CASSLLVAGPSYEQYF.

The chain joins TRBV5-6 to TRBJ2-7; unclear D gene. CDR1 is SGHDT and CDR2 is YYEEEE in the germline V gene. V gave up 2 bases and J gave up 6 bases, with 15 bases separating them. This CDR3 has 14 residues. CDR3 sequence: CASSLSYPSSEQYF. CDR3 in DNA: TGTGCCAGCAGCTTATCTTATCCCTCCAGCGAGCAGTACTTC.

The V and J genes are TRBV9 and TRBJ2-3; D remains unclear. Trimming removed 2 bases at V and 6 bases at J, with 7 bases between. The germline gives CDR1 SGDLS, CDR2 YYNGEE. CDR3 length equals 12 residues. This CDR3 is CASSVLMDTQYF. The CDR3 coding sequence is TGTGCCAGCAGCGTTCTTATGGATACGCAGTATTTT.

This sequence joins TRBV27 and TRBJ1-2, with D perhaps matching TRBD1 (5 bases). Trimming took off 0 bases at V and 2 bases at J, with 10 bases between the two ends. This CDR3 is built from 15 residues. Germline CDR1 MNHEY, CDR2 SMNVEV (reference sequence). The CDR3 here is CASSLSKGANYGYTF. The CDR3 DNA reads as TGTGCCAGCAGTTTATCGAAAGGGGCAAACTATGGCTACACCTTC.

The CDR3 loop reads CAWKTGDWGTQYF. Here the CDR3 DNA reads TGTGCCTGGAAAACAGGGGATTGGGGTACGCAGTATTTT. The rearrangement links TRBV30 to TRBJ2-3; the match to TRBD1 covers 7 bases. With V trimmed by 4 bases and J by 8 bases, 9 bases remained unmatched. Germline V lookup: CDR1 GTSNPN, CDR2 SVGIG (reference sequence). The CDR3 sequence is 13 residues long.

The V and J genes are TRBV5-1 and TRBJ1-1, with 8 bases that match TRBD1. The CDR3 length is 15 residues. Germline CDR1 and CDR2: SGHRS and YFSETQ. V trimming: 0 bases; J trimming: 1 base; junction bases outside the gene matches: 2. This CDR3 is CASSLGTGGNTEAFF. As DNA, the CDR3 is TGCGCCAGCAGCTTGGGTACAGGGGGGAACACTGAAGCTTTCTTT.

This clone has more than one count but fewer than ten. The rearrangement joins TRBV18 to TRBJ2-5, with D perhaps matching TRBD1 (6 bases). CDR3 size: 14 residues. The germline V and J ends were trimmed by 6 bases and 5 bases, with 16 bases remaining between them. CDR1 KGHSH and CDR2 LQKENI come from the germline V gene. CDR3 in DNA: TGTGCCAGCTCTAAACAGGGTCCGAGGGAGACCCAGTACTTC. Protein product: CASSKQGPRETQYF.

In this sample, this clone turned up once. The chain combines TRBV7-9 with TRBJ2-3, with 7 bases that match TRBD1. The CDR3 loop spans 15 amino acids. V shed 5 bases, J shed 6 bases, and the junction held 11 bases outside the gene matches. Germline V lookup: CDR1 SEHNR, CDR2 FQNEAQ (reference sequence). The CDR3 is CASSTRQGDLDTQYF. In DNA form, the CDR3 reads TGTGCCAGCAGCACGAGACAGGGAGATTTGGATACGCAGTATTTT.